The clone carrying this TCR beta chain was seen a handful of times. Its target is not known. This record comes from a study of CD8 T cells in ankylosing spondylitis. One entry per CDR3 protein results from TCRdb running MiXCR on the 5' RACE reads. Altogether fewer than 650,000 distinct CDR3 sequences are present, about 12% being singletons, with the ten largest covering over 6.5%. Points from the study as a whole: In ankylosing spondylitis blood, a motif of eight highly homologous TCR beta variants appeared characteristic.

What was sequenced was blood, either unsorted or a sorted T cell fraction (not recorded which). This clonotype was obtained from a male donor with ankylosing spondylitis.

The DNA of the CDR3 is TGTGCCAGCAGCCCAAAGACAGGGTGGGCGCAGTACTTC. As protein: CASSPKTGWAQYF. The chain joins TRBV7-9 to TRBJ2-7; 7 bases fit TRBD1. The CDR3 sequence is 13 residues long. The J segment lost 9 bases and the V segment lost 5 bases, leaving 10 bases of the junction unmatched. Germline loops: CDR1 SEHNR, CDR2 FQNEAQ (reference sequence).